This T cell receptor (beta chain) came from a study of T cells in Graves' hyperthyroidism and ophthalmopathy. Findings and caveats of the study: Among clonotypes expanded in thyroid above 0.001, most were also found in blood.

In its sample, this clonotype was seen a few times. Its antigen is unidentified. Uncontrolled infection, other autoimmune disease, pregnancy or lactation barred patients from enrollment. Clinical symptoms, serum thyroxine, TRAb, thyroid ultrasound and orbital computed tomography informed diagnoses. Isolation of PBMCs was performed on 10 ml fresh peripheral blood. Using RNA transcripts as the source, TCR beta CDR3 regions were amplified. RT-PCR in the first round (using the HTBI primer set) targeted the TCR CDR3. TCRdb fed the multiplex PCR reads into MiXCR, producing one record per CDR3 protein. This table has a few hundred thousand distinct CDR3 sequences, more than 15% appearing once. Trimming cost V 6 bases and J 7 bases; bases outside gene matches: 6. The CDR3 consists of 13 residues. Looked up from germline, CDR1 is SGHNT and CDR2 is YYREEE (reference sequence).

The TCR originated in a woman aged 30 to 39 with Graves' hyperthyroidism. This chain uses TRBV5-4 with TRBJ2-1, with 8 positions matching TRBD2. The specimen sequenced was blood. CDR3 DNA: TGTGCCAGCACGGCCGGGGGGGAGAATGAGCAGTTCTTC. As protein: CASTAGGENEQFF.